This T cell receptor beta chain was profiled in a study of blood T cells in healthy people across ages (dated by TCRdb to between 2014 and 2017). Notes on the research overall: In model experiments, template switching captured roughly one uniquely barcoded TCR beta cDNA molecule for every two T cells. Using the same blood draw, the study looked at two additional independent replicas of 1 million unique cDNA reads for two donors, one aged 18 to 29 and the other aged 80 or older. To track age-related changes in TCR beta repertoire diversity, the study relied on deep sequencing normalized with unique cDNA molecular identifiers. Four age groups were formed from the donors: young (average approximately 15 years), middle-aged (approximately 41), aged (over 55) and long-lived (roughly 88).

Overall results and qualifications from the work: Because the CMV infection status of the donors was unknown, age-related changes in expanded clonotypes may potentially have been confounded. Total diversity estimates from one million sequenced T cells were considered lower bounds and underestimates. Because profiling used bulk unsorted PBMCs, naive and antigen-experienced compartments could not be compared conclusively. The percentage of naive T cells measured by flow cytometry correlated strongly with observed TCR beta diversity. The long-lived group showed more naive CD4+ T cells, fewer expanded clones and increased TCR diversity than the aged group, suggesting age selection. Observed TCR beta diversity per million T cells fell roughly linearly with age, and a significant reduction was already apparent by age around 44.

Donors were around 37 systemically healthy Caucasian individuals from Russia aged roughly 6 to 95 years. About 10 milliliters of peripheral blood were collected from each donor into EDTA-treated Vacutainer tubes. Ficoll-Paque density-gradient centrifugation was used to isolate PBMCs, with at least 7 million obtained per sample. Trizol reagent was used to extract total RNA from PBMCs, with at least 6 micrograms per sample. For every donor, flow cytometry on a PBMC aliquot measured the percentage of naive CD45RAhigh/CD27high T cells. As for this clonotype: Its antigen remains unidentified. One base away there is no much larger clone; base qualities are not given.

From the cysteine up to the phenylalanine, the CDR3 has a length of 13 residues. The entry retains the CDR3 DNA only, 39 bases that are in frame from base 1. CDR1 is given as SGHRS and CDR2 as YFSETQ, both from the germline V gene. V is clipped by 1 base and J by 5 bases, and the sequence between their germline boundaries is 9 bases long. Libraries were built with 5' RACE. Sequencing instrument: Illumina HiSeq 2500. A second PCR of about 6 to 11 cycles was performed with a sample-barcoded 5' primer and a J-beta primer mix. A unique molecular identifier was introduced onto each TCR beta cDNA molecule by a template-switch 5' adaptor carrying 12 random nucleotides. At least 3 million CDR3-containing paired-end reads were obtained from each sample. All of the RNA was converted into first-strand cDNA using the Mint cDNA synthesis kit, with a TRBC-specific oligonucleotide serving as the primer. Following uracil-DNA glycosylase treatment, a first 18-cycle PCR with universal primers M1SS and BC2_uni_R was performed on all cDNA. The study's processing was this. Normalization of each sample was performed by random selection of 1 million high-quality reads, each carrying a distinct molecular identifier. Instead of being binned into consensus sequences, reads with shared molecular identifiers were discarded. MiTCR, with a Q25 quality threshold and the strictest error-elimination algorithm, was used for CDR3 identification, clonotype clustering and error correction. Lower-bound total TCR beta diversity was estimated with a nonparametric unseen species model using Euler transformation. TCRdb reprocessing: public reads trimmed at Q25 with fastp, clones called with MiXCR, in-frame beta chains kept. Entries that share a CDR3 protein sequence are merged under the most common genes and DNA. These V and J calls rely on TCRdb rather than the paper's analysis. The sample records 900,000 to 950,000 distinct CDR3 sequences, just under 30% of which are singletons. The ten largest make up roughly a tenth of the sample.

These data were also filed under a second study, of T cells of mothers and their children. The second study's paper adds: Nine systemically healthy Caucasian individuals, comprising three mothers and their six children, were included as donors. cDNA synthesis consumed the entire amount of extracted RNA, loaded at around 1.5 ug RNA in each 15 ul reaction. Sample barcodes and 2-4 random nucleotides were added via the M1S primer in the second PCR. More than 8 million TCR beta CDR3 reads were obtained from each mother, and some 3.2 million reads were obtained from each child. In both related and unrelated pairs, thymic selection shapes the output of TCR recombination in a similar way, with inherited differences having only a minor effect. Normalized repertoire overlap was always slightly but never significantly higher in related than unrelated mother-child pairs. Persistent microchimeric T cell clones were not detected, at a sensitivity of 95 to 100 clones per million clonotypes. The study used deep NGS to compare TCR beta repertoires of mothers and children, seeking features distinguishing related mother-child pairs from unrelated individuals. On average, the children were roughly 11 +/- 4 years old, while the mothers were around 42 +/- 4 years old. After adapter ligation with NEBNext reagents, the libraries were sequenced on Illumina HiSeq 2000 with 100+100 nt paired-end reads. Mother and child libraries were prepared a month apart and sequenced in separate runs to prevent cross-contamination. For each donor, somewhere between about 450,000 and 2,200,000 distinct TCR beta clonotypes were identified. Naive TCR beta clonotypes were estimated from low-frequency clonotypes matched to each donor's FACS-determined naive share, without sorting.

The sequenced sample was blood. The chain was built from TRBV5-1 and TRBJ2-5; the D gene is possibly TRBD1, with 5 bases matching. The source of this sequence is a middle-aged woman in good health. The CDR3 here reads CASSLQGTETQYF. The sequenced DNA is TGCGCCAGCAGCTTGCAGGGTACGGAGACCCAGTACTTC.